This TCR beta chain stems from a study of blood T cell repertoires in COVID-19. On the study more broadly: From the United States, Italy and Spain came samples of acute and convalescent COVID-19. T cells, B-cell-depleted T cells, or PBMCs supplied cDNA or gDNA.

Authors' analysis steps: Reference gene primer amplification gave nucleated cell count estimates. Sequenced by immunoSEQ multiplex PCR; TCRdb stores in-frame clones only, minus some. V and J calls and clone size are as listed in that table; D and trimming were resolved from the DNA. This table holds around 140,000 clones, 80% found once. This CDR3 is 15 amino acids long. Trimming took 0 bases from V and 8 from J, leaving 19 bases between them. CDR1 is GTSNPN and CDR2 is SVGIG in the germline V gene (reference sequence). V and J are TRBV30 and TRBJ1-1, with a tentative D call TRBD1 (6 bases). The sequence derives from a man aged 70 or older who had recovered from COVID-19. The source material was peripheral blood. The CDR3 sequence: CAWSVKRAGAFEAFF. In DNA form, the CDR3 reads TGTGCCTGGAGTGTAAAGAGGGCAGGGGCGTTCGAAGCTTTCTTT.